This entry features one TCR beta chain sequence. Participant-reported clinical history was the basis for cohort assignment. For recovered donors of Cohort 3, there were two negative PCRs, clearance, or symptom resolution. Original processing methods: By means of reference gene primer amplification, nucleated cell counts were estimated. TCRdb's table, derived via immunoSEQ multiplex PCR, lists solely in-frame clones and lacks some. V and J calls and clone size are as listed in that table; D and trimming were resolved from the DNA. The sample records 150,000 to 200,000 clones, around 84% being singletons. V lost 1 base and J lost 2, with 11 bases in between. CDR1 and CDR2 from the germline V gene are SGDLS and YYNGEE. The CDR3 loop spans 15 amino acids. The data originate from a study of blood T cell repertoires in COVID-19. As for the study in general: COVID-19 samples collected from the United States, Italy and Spain covered acute and convalescent phases.

The origin of this receptor is a man aged 35-49 years who had recovered from COVID-19. The sample was PBMCs or T cells enriched from blood (not recorded which). This chain joins TRBV9 and TRBJ2-3, with a tentative D call TRBD1 (6 bases). Here the CDR3 reads CASSVWGQLTDTQYF. The CDR3 DNA follows: TGTGCCAGCAGCGTATGGGGACAACTCACAGATACGCAGTATTTT.